The entry below gives a single T cell receptor beta chain sequence along with its context. Its antigen is still unknown. The authors isolated at least 6.5 million PBMCs per sample. The extraction recovered at least 5 micrograms of total RNA per sample. This specimen belongs to a study of blood T cells in healthy people across ages. Regarding the study as a whole: Per million T cells, the diversity of TCR beta decreased roughly linearly as age advanced.

The V end lost 5 bases, the J end lost 1 base, and 17 bases lay between the germline ends. The germline V gene has CDR1 LGHDT and CDR2 YNNKEL (reference sequence). The CDR3 sequence is 16 residues long. Together with a sample-barcoded 5' primer, a J-beta primer mix was included in a second PCR lasting about 6 to 11 cycles. Carrying 12 random nucleotides, a template-switch adaptor labeled each individual cDNA molecule. One entry per CDR3 protein results from TCRdb running MiXCR on the 5' RACE reads. The data hold roughly 900,000 distinct CDR3 sequences, with around 48% observed a single time. Sequencing was carried out using blood. This clonotype originated in a man aged 25 to 40 in good health. This sequence joins TRBV3-1 and TRBJ2-5; D is tentatively TRBD1 or TRBD2 (6 bases each). The DNA of the CDR3 is TGTGCCAGCAGCTCTCAACTAGGGGGGTCCCAAGAGACCCAGTACTTC. Translating it yields CASSSQLGGSQETQYF.